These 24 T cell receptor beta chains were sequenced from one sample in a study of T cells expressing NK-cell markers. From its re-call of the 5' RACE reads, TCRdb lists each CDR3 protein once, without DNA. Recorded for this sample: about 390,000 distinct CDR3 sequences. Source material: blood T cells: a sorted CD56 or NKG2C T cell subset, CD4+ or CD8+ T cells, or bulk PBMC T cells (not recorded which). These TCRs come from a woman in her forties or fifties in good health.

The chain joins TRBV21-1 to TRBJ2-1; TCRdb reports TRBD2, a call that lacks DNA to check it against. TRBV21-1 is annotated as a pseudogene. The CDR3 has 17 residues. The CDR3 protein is CASSKAPDFLSYNEQFF.

This CDR3 is CASSKQGYGELFF. J is TRBJ2-2 and V is TRBV7-2; the D call of TRBD1 rests on TCRdb alone, since no DNA is present to check it. Germline CDR1 reads SGHTA; CDR2 reads FQGNSA. CDR3 length: 13 residues.

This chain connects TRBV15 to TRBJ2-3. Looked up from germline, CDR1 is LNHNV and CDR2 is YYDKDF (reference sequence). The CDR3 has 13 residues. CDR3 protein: CATKRLFTDTQYF. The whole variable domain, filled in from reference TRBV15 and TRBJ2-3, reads DAMVIQNPRYQVTQFGKPVTLSCSQTLNHNVMYWYQQKSSQAPKLLFHYYDKDFNNEADTPDNFQSRRPNTSFCFLDIRSPGLGDTAMYLCATKRLFTDTQYFGPGTRLTVL.

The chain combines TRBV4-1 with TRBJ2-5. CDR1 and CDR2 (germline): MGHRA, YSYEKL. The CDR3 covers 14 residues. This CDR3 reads CASSQASIQETQYF.

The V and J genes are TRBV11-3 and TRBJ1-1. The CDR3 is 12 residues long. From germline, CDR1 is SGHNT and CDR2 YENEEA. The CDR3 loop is CASSPGRGEAFF.

CDR3: CASSFRLRETQYF. V is TRBV28 and J is TRBJ2-5. Germline CDR1 is MDHEN and CDR2 is SYDVKM. The CDR3 consists of 13 residues.

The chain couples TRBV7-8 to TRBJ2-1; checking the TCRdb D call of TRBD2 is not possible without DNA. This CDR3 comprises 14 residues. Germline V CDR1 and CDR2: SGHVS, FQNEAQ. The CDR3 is CASSLPGLAVEQFF.

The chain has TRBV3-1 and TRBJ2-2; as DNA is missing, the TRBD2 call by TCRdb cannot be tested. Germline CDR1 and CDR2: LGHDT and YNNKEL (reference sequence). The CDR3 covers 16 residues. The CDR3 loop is CASSQTSGSFVGELFF.

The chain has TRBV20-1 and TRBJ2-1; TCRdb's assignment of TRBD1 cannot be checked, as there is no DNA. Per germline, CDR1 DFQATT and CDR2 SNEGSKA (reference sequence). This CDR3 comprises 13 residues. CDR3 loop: CSATGATYNEQFF.

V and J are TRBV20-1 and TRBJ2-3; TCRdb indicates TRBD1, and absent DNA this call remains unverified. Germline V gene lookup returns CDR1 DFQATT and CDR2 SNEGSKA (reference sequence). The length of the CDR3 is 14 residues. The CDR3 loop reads CSARAGGAGDTQYF.

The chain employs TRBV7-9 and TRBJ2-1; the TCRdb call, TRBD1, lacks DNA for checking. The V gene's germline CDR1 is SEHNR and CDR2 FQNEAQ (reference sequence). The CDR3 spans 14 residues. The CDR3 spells CASSPRDRAYEQFF.

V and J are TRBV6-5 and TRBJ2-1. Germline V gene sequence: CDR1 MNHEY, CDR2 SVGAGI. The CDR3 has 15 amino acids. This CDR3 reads CASSYSGIPYNEQFF.

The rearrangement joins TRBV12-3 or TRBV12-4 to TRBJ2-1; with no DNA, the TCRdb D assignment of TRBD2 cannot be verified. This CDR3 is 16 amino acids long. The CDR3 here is CASSLWGLADNNEQFF.

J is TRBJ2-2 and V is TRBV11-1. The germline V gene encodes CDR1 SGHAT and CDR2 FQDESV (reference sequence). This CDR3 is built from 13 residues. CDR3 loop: CASSPKPTGELFF.

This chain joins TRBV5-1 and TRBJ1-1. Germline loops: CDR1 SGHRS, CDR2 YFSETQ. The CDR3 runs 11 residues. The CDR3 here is CASSLGPEAFF.

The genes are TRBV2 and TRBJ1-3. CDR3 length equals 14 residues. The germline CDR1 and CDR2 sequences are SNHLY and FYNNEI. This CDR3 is CASSYKSSGNTIYF.

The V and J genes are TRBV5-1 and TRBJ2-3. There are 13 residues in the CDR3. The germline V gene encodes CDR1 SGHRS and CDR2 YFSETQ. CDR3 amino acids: CASRRGETDTQYF.

CDR3 in amino acids: CASSLSWDQLYEQYF. The chain recombines TRBV5-1 with TRBJ2-7; TCRdb calls TRBD2, which cannot be checked without DNA. The CDR3 covers 15 residues. The germline V gene encodes CDR1 SGHRS and CDR2 YFSETQ. Together with reference TRBV5-1 and TRBJ2-7, the CDR3 gives the full variable domain: KAGVTQTPRYLIKTRGQQVTLSCSPISGHRSVSWYQQTPGQGLQFLFEYFSETQRNKGNFPGRFSGRQFSNSRSEMNVSTLELGDSALYLCASSLSWDQLYEQYFGPGTRLTVT.

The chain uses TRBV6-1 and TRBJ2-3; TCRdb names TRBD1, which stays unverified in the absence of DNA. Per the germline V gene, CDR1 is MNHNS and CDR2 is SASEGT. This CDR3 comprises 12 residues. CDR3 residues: CASSGEGVSQYF.

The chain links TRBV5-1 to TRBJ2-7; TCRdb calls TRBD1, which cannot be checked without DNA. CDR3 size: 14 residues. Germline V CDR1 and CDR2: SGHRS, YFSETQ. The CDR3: CASSGGIDRDEQYF.

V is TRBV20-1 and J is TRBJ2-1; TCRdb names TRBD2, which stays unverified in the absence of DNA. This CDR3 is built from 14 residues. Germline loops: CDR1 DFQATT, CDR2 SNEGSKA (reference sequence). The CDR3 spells CSASRPSSYNEQFF.

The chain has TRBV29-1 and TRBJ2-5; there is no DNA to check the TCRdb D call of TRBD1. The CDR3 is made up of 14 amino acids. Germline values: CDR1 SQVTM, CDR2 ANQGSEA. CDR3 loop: CSVVIGTSKETQYF.

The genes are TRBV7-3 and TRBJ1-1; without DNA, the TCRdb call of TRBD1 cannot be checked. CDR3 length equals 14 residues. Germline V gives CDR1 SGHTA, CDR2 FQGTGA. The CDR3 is CASSPDTGNTEAFF. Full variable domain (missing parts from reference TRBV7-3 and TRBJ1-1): GAGVSQTPSNKVTEKGKYVELRCDPISGHTALYWYRQSLGQGPEFLIYFQGTGAADDSGLPNDRFFAVRPEGSVSTLKIQRTERGDSAVYLCASSPDTGNTEAFFGQGTRLTVV.

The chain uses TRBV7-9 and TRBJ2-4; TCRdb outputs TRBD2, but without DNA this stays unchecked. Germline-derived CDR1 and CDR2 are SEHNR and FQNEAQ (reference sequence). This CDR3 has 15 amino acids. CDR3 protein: CASSLIVGGPNIQYF.